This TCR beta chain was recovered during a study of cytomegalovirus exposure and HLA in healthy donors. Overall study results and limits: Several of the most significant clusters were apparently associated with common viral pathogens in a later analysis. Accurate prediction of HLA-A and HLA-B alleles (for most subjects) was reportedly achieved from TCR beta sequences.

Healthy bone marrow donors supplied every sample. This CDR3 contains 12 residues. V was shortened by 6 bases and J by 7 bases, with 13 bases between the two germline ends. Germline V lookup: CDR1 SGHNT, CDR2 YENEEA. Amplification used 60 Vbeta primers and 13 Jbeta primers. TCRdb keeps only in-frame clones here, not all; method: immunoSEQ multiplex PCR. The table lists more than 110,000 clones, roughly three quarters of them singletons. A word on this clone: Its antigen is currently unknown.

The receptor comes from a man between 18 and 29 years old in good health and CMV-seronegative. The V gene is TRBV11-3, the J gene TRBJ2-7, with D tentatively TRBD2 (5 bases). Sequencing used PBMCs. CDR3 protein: CASRRGSSEQYF. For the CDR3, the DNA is TGTGCCAGCAGGAGAGGGAGTTCGGAGCAGTACTTC.